The source of this TCR beta chain is a study of CD8+ T cells in alopecia areata. Study findings and constraints: Lesional scalp, especially alopecia totalis/universalis, showed higher clonality than normal scalp. Scalp data also include sequences from resident alphabeta T cells of normal skin.

The treatment here: oral pan-JAK inhibitor, 5-10 mg twice daily. Individuals with alopecia areata gave both lesional scalp punch biopsies and peripheral blood for collection. RNA extraction and reverse transcription yielded cDNA as sequencing template. Profiled with immunoSEQ multiplex PCR; TCRdb holds only in-frame clones, not every one. Of about 270,000 clones in the sample, 60% were seen once. With regard to this clone: Its antigen remains unidentified.

Germline V gene lookup returns CDR1 SGHTA and CDR2 FQGNSA. This CDR3 is 15 amino acids long. Trimming removed 5 bases from V and 4 bases from J; junction bases left unmatched: 3. The chain uses TRBV7-2 and TRBJ2-1; 12 positions agree with TRBD2. The sequence was obtained from a human donor with alopecia areata. Sequenced material: CD4+ T cells sorted from blood, taken around week 52, from a patient treated with tofacitinib. CDR3 region: CASSASGGAYNEQFF. The CDR3 DNA is TGTGCCAGCAGCGCTAGCGGGGGGGCTTACAATGAGCAGTTCTTC.